This TCR beta chain was recovered during a study of blood T cell repertoires in COVID-19. Turning to the study itself: In each case, the material was cDNA or gDNA derived from T cells, B-cell-depleted T cells, or PBMCs.

A COVID-19 case was met by exposed participants within 2 weeks before study entry. Source study methods: The assay estimated nucleated cells by amplifying reference gene primers. Method: immunoSEQ multiplex PCR; TCRdb's copy keeps in-frame clones and lacks some. V and J calls and clone size are those listed in that table; D and trimming were worked out from the DNA. This table has about 260,000 clones, about 90% appearing once. CDR1 is SGHTA, CDR2 FQGNSA, per germline. The length of the CDR3 is 15 residues. Trimming left V 3 bases short and J 3 bases short, with 12 bases between. Sequenced input: PBMCs or T cells enriched from blood (not recorded which). This receptor was identified in a man in his forties or fifties who had been exposed to COVID-19. The chain combines TRBV7-2 with TRBJ2-1; D is unclear. DNA of the CDR3: TGTGCCAGCAGCTTCGATGCGGCTATCTACAATGAGCAGTTCTTC. Amino acids: CASSFDAAIYNEQFF.